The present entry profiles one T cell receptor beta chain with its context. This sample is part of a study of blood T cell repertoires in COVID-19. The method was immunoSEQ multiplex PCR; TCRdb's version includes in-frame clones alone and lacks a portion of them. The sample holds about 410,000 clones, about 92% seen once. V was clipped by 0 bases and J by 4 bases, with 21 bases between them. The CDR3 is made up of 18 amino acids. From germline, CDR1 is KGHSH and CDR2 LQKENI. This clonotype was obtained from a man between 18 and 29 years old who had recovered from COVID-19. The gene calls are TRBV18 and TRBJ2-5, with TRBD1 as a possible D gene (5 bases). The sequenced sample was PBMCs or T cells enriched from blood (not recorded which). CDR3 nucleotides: TGTGCCAGCTCACCACCGCTTTCAGAAGGGCCAGGGATAGAGACCCAGTACTTC. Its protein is CASSPPLSEGPGIETQYF.